The 10 T cell receptor beta chains below come from one sample, sequenced in a study of CD8 T cells in ankylosing spondylitis. TCRdb recomputed calls from the 5' RACE reads with MiXCR, one row per CDR3 protein. The sample holds a few hundred thousand distinct CDR3 sequences; about 10% are singletons and the top ten take roughly 23%. Sequencing used blood, either unsorted or a sorted T cell fraction (not recorded which). The origin of the receptors is a male donor with ankylosing spondylitis or in good health (not recorded which).

This clonotype was seen a few times. The rearrangement links TRBV18 to TRBJ1-3; the D is unclear. From germline, CDR1 is KGHSH and CDR2 LQKENI. The CDR3 totals 14 residues. V lost 9 bases, J lost 0 bases, and 12 bases lay in between. Here the CDR3 DNA reads TGTGCCAGTTGCCCCGGGATCTCTGGAAACACCATATATTTT. Translation: CASCPGISGNTIYF.

This chain connects TRBV6-6 to TRBJ2-3, with no clear D. V lost 1 base and J lost 0, with 2 bases in between. The CDR3 extends over 13 amino acids. From germline, CDR1 is MNHNY and CDR2 SVGAGI (reference sequence). This chain's CDR3 is CASSYWSTDTQYF. In DNA form, the CDR3 reads TGTGCCAGCAGTTACTGGAGCACAGATACGCAGTATTTT.

This sequence joins TRBV2 and TRBJ2-6, with 10 bases matching TRBD2. Germline V CDR1 and CDR2: SNHLY, FYNNEI. Germline trimming cut 3 bases from V and 0 bases from J; bases unmatched to any gene: 2. The CDR3 is 17 amino acids. The CDR3 coding sequence is TGTGCCAGCAGTGAGGAGCGGGGGGGCTCTGGGGCCAACGTCCTGACTTTC. This sequence encodes CASSEERGGSGANVLTF.

This clonotype has ten or more counts. V gene TRBV20-1 combines with J gene TRBJ2-3; a weak D match, TRBD1 (5 bases). Germline CDR1 reads DFQATT; CDR2 reads SNEGSKA (reference sequence). This CDR3 is built from 13 residues. V was trimmed by 2 bases and J by 3 bases, leaving 9 bases between them. CDR3 protein: CSARYQGTDTQYF. In nucleotides, the CDR3 is TGCAGTGCTAGATATCAGGGAACAGATACGCAGTATTTT.

In its sample, this clonotype was seen many times. The CDR3 DNA reads TGTGCCAGCAGTTTGCCGACAGGCTACGAGCAGTACTTC. It is translated as CASSLPTGYEQYF. This chain links TRBV28 with TRBJ2-7; tentative D call: TRBD1 (6 bases). This CDR3 has 13 residues. Trimming stripped 3 bases from V and 3 bases from J, with 9 bases between. Germline V gives CDR1 MDHEN, CDR2 SYDVKM.

There are many counts of this clonotype. The chain uses TRBV12-3 or TRBV12-4 and TRBJ1-6; D gene unclear. The CDR3 is 15 amino acids. V shed 1 base and J shed 10 bases, with 14 bases lying between them. CDR3 sequence (DNA): TGTGCCAGCAGTTTAGTGGACGGTAGTAGGTCACCCCTCCACTTT. Translation gives CASSLVDGSRSPLHF.

This clonotype was picked up one time. This could be a read error, since a much larger clone is one nucleotide away. The genes are TRBV4-2 and TRBJ2-6, with D possibly called TRBD1 or TRBD2 (5 bases each). The germline V gene has CDR1 LGHNA and CDR2 YNFKEQ. V was cut by 0 bases and J by 2 bases, with 5 bases left in between. The CDR3 runs 15 residues. CDR3 coding DNA: TGTGCCAGCAGCCAAGAGGGGGCTGGGGCCAACGTCCTGACTTTC. Its translation: CASSQEGAGANVLTF.

This clonotype appeared many times. The genes are TRBV10-3 and TRBJ2-1; TRBD1 matches 9 bases. V shed 11 bases, J shed 5 bases, and the junction held 7 bases outside the gene matches. CDR1 is ENHRY, CDR2 SYGVKD, per germline. CDR3 length equals 13 residues. The CDR3 nucleotides read TGTGCCCACAGGGGGCAGGGAAACAATGAGCAGTTCTTC. Amino acids: CAHRGQGNNEQFF.

This clonotype was observed at least ten times. The chain carries TRBV12-3 or TRBV12-4 and TRBJ2-1, with D perhaps TRBD2 (6 bases). V gave up 6 bases and J gave up 7 bases, with 13 bases separating them. The CDR3 extends over 13 amino acids. CDR3 residues: CASSRAGGNEQFF. The CDR3 DNA reads as TGTGCCAGCAGCCGAGCGGGTGGGAATGAGCAGTTCTTC.

In this sample, this clonotype turned up many times. The chain is built from TRBV9 and TRBJ1-1; D gene ambiguous. CDR3 length equals 13 residues. Deletions cut 2 bases from V and 3 bases from J, with 8 bases between. Per the germline V gene, CDR1 is SGDLS and CDR2 is YYNGEE. The CDR3 is CASSVGRDTEAFF. CDR3 nucleotide sequence: TGTGCCAGCAGCGTCGGACGGGACACTGAAGCTTTCTTT.